A single sample is the source of the 10 T cell receptor beta chains below, sequenced in a study of T-cell memory formation after mild COVID-19. One entry per CDR3 protein, called by TCRdb with MiXCR from the 5' RACE reads. The sample consists of hundreds of thousands of distinct CDR3 sequences, 16% of them appearing once. Sequencing input: PBMCs or a T cell subset sorted from them (not recorded which). These receptor sequences come from a man aged 18 to 30 who had mild COVID-19 (a few samples of this study predate the infection). Cell type and time point are not known.

This clonotype was counted only a few times. The genes are TRBV7-4 and TRBJ1-2; TRBD1 might be the D (6 bases). V dropped 4 bases and J dropped 6 bases, with 18 bases sitting between them. Germline lookup yields CDR1 SGHVT and CDR2 SQSDAQ. This CDR3 comprises 15 residues. The CDR3 nucleotides read TGTGCCAGCAGCTCCCCGACGGACAGAGGGGATGGCTACACCTTC. This encodes CASSSPTDRGDGYTF.

This clonotype was observed a handful of times. The chain is built from TRBV6-2 or TRBV6-3 and TRBJ1-2, with D possibly TRBD1 on 6 matching bases. Per the germline V gene, CDR1 is MNHEY and CDR2 is SVGEGT. The V and J ends lost 7 bases and 3 bases respectively, with 15 bases between them. The CDR3 covers 14 residues. The CDR3 DNA follows: TGTGCCAGCAAACCTGCGGGACACGACTATGGCTACACCTTC. Translating it yields CASKPAGHDYGYTF.

The rearrangement joins TRBV7-2 to TRBJ2-3; D uncertain. The CDR3 sequence is 16 residues long. Germline CDR1 is SGHTA and CDR2 is FQGNSA. V lost 3 bases, J lost 2 bases, and 15 bases lay in between. The chain's CDR3 is CASSFRPAKTTDTQYF. Written as DNA, the CDR3 is TGTGCCAGCAGCTTCCGTCCGGCCAAGACCACAGATACGCAGTATTTT.

A few counts support this clonotype. J is TRBJ2-5 and V is TRBV6-6; D not certain. V dropped 6 bases and J dropped 1 base, with 12 bases sitting between them. This CDR3 is 14 amino acids long. Germline lookup yields CDR1 MNHNY and CDR2 SVGAGI (reference sequence). The CDR3 loop reads CASRDRPVQETQYF. The CDR3 nucleotides are TGTGCCAGCAGGGACCGGCCAGTCCAAGAGACCCAGTACTTC.

The chain joins TRBV24-1 to TRBJ2-3, with 12 positions matching TRBD2. V lost 6 bases, J lost 3 bases, and 0 bases stayed unmatched. The germline gives CDR1 KGHDR, CDR2 SFDVKD. The CDR3 is 14 amino acids. The CDR3 protein is CATSTSGGTDTQYF. CDR3 nucleotides: TGTGCCACCAGTACTAGCGGGGGGACAGATACGCAGTATTTT.

The sample holds a few counts of this clonotype. The chain uses TRBV12-3 or TRBV12-4 and TRBJ2-2; perhaps TRBD2 as D (6 bases). With 5 bases removed from V and 0 bases from J, the gap between germline ends came to 13 bases. This CDR3 has 16 residues. In DNA form, the CDR3 reads TGTGCCAGCAGTACAACCCTAGCGCCGAACACCGGGGAGCTGTTTTTT. It encodes CASSTTLAPNTGELFF.

V usage is TRBV24-1 and J usage is TRBJ2-7, with D maybe TRBD1 (7 bases). The V gene's germline CDR1 is KGHDR and CDR2 SFDVKD. The CDR3 runs to 17 residues. V was trimmed by 2 bases and J by 2 bases, leaving 18 bases between them. DNA for the CDR3: TGTGCCACCAGTGATTGTTTGGGCAGGGGGGAGGCCTACGAGCAGTACGTC. It encodes CATSDCLGRGEAYEQYV.

The CDR3 is CASSLSGNSNQPQHF. The CDR3 nucleotides are TGTGCCAGCAGCTTATCAGGGAATAGCAATCAGCCCCAGCATTTT. This rearrangement joins TRBV7-9 to TRBJ1-5; perhaps TRBD1 as D (5 bases). CDR1 is SEHNR, CDR2 FQNEAQ, per germline (reference sequence). This CDR3 has 15 amino acids. V gave up 2 bases and J gave up 0 bases, with 8 bases separating them. Complete variable domain (other parts from reference TRBV7-9 and TRBJ1-5): DTGVSQNPRHKITKRGQNVTFRCDPISEHNRLYWYRQTLGQGPEFLTYFQNEAQLEKSRLLSDRFSAERPKGSFSTLEIQRTEQGDSAMYLCASSLSGNSNQPQHFGDGTRLSIL.

This clonotype turned up a few times. The chain recombines TRBV20-1 with TRBJ1-4; D uncertain. CDR3 length: 13 residues. Germline-derived CDR1 and CDR2 are DFQATT and SNEGSKA (reference sequence). Trimming stripped 5 bases from V and 5 bases from J, with 12 bases between. CDR3 protein: CSAWPTRNEKLFF. The CDR3 coding sequence is TGCAGTGCTTGGCCGACACGGAATGAAAAACTGTTTTTT.

This clonotype was observed a few times. CDR3 residues: CASSPRSRTTGELFF. The DNA for the CDR3 is TGTGCCAGCAGCCCTCGGAGCAGAACCACCGGGGAGCTGTTTTTT. This chain connects TRBV11-2 to TRBJ2-2; the D is unclear. Germline V gives CDR1 SGHAT, CDR2 FQNNGV. Trimming took off 5 bases at V and 4 bases at J, with 14 bases between the two ends. The CDR3 covers 15 residues.